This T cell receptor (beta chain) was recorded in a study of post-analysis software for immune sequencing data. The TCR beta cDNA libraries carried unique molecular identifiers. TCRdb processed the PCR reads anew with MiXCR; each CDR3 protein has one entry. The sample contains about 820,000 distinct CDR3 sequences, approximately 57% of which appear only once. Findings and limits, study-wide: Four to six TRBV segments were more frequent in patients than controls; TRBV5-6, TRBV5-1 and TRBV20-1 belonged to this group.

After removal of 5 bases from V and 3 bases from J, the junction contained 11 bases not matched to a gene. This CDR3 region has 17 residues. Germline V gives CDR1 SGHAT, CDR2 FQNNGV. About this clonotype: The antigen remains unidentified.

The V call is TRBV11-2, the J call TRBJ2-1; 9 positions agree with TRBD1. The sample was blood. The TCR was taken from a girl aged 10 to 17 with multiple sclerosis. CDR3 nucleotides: TGTGCCAGCAGCCCCCCGGACAGGGGCGCATTCTACAATGAGCAGTTCTTC. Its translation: CASSPPDRGAFYNEQFF.